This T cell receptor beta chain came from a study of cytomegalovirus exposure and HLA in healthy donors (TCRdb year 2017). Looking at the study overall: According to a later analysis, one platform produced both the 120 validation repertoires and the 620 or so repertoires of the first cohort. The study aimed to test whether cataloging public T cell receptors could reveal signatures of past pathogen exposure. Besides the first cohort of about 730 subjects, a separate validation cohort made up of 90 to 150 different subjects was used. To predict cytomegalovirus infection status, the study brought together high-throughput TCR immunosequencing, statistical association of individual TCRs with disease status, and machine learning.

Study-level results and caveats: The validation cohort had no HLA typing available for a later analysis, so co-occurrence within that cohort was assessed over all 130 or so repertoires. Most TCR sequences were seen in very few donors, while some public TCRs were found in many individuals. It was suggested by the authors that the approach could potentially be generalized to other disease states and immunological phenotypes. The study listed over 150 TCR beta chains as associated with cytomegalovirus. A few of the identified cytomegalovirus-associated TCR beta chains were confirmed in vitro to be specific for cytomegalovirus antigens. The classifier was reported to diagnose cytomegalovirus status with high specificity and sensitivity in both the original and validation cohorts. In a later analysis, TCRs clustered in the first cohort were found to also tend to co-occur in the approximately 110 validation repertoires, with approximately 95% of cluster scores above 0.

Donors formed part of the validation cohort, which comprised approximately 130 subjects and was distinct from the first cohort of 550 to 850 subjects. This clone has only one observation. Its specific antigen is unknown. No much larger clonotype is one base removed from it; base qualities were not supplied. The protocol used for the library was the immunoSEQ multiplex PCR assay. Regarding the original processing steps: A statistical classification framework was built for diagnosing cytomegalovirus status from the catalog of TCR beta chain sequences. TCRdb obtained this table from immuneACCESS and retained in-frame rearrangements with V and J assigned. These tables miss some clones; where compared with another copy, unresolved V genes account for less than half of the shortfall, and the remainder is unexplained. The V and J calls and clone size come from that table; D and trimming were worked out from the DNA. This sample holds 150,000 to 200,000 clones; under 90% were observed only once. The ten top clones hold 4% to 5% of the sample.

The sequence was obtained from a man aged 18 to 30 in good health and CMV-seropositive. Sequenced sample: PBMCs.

The CDR3 reads CASNRGLSNQPQHF. The sequenced DNA is TGTGCCAGCAACCGGGGTTTGAGCAATCAGCCCCAGCATTTT. The rearranged segments are TRBV28 and TRBJ1-5, with an unclear D gene assignment. Cut back by 7 bases and 1 base, the V and J ends lie 11 bases apart. Taken from the germline V gene, the CDR1 and CDR2 loops are MDHEN and SYDVKM. The CDR3 runs 14 amino acids, cysteine and phenylalanine included. Only the CDR3 DNA stays, 42 bases, in frame from base 1.